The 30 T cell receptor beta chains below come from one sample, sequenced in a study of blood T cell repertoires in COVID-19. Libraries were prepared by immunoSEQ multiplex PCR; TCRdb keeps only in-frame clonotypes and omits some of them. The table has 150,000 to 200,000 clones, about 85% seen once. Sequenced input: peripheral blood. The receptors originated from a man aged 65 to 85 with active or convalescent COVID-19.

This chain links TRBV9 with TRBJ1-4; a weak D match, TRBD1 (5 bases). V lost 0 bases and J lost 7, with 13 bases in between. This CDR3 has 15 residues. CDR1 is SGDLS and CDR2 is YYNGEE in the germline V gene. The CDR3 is CASSVARGIGEKLFF. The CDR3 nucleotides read TGTGCCAGCAGCGTAGCTAGGGGAATCGGTGAAAAACTGTTTTTT.

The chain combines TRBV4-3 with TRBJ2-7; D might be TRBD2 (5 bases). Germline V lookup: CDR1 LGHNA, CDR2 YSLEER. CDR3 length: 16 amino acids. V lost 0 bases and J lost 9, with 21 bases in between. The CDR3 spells CASSQDLRTLPEGQYF. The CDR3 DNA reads TGCGCCAGCAGCCAAGATCTACGGACGCTTCCCGAGGGGCAGTACTTC.

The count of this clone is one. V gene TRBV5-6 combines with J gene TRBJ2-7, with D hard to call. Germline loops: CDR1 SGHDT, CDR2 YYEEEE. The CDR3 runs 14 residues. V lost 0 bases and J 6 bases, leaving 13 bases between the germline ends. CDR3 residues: CASSLERSYSEQYF. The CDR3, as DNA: TGTGCCAGCAGCTTGGAACGTTCCTATTCCGAGCAGTACTTC.

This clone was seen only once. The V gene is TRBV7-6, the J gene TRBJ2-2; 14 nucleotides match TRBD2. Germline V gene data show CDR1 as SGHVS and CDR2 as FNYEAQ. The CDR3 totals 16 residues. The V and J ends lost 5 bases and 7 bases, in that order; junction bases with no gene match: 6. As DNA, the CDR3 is TGTGCCAGCAGCCGGGGACTAGCGGGAGTCGGCGGGGAGCTGTTTTTT. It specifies CASSRGLAGVGGELFF.

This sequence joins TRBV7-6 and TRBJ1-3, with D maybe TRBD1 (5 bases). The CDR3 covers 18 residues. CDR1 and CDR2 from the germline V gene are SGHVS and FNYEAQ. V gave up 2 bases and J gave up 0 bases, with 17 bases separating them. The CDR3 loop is CASSLRSQGGPSGNTIYF. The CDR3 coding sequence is TGTGCCAGCAGCTTACGTTCCCAGGGAGGACCCTCTGGAAACACCATATATTTT.

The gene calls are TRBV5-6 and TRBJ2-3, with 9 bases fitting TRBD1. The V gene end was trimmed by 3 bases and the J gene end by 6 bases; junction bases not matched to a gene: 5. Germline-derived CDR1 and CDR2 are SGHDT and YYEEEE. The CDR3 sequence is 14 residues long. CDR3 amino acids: CASSSRQGEDTQYF. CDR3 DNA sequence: TGTGCCAGCAGCTCAAGACAGGGGGAGGATACGCAGTATTTT.

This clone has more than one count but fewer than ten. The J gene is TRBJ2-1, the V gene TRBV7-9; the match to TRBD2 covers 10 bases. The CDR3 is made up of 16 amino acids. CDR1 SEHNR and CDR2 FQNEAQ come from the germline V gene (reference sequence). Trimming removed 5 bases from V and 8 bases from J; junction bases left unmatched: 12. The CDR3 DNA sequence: TGTGCCAGCAGCGCCGTGGGGTCTAGCGGGGGCCATGAGCAGTTCTTC. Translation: CASSAVGSSGGHEQFF.

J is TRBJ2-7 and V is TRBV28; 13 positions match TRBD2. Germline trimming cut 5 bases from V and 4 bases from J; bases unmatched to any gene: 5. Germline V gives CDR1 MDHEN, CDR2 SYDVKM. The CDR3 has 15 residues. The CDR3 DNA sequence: TGTGCCAGCAGTCGAGGACTAGCGGGAGTTTACGAGCAGTACTTC. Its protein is CASSRGLAGVYEQYF.

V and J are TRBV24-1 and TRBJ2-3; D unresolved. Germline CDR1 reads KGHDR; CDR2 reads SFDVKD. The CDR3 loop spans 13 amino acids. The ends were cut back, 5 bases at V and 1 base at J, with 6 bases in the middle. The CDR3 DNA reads TGTGCCACCAGTGGGCAGGGCACAGATACGCAGTATTTT. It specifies CATSGQGTDTQYF.

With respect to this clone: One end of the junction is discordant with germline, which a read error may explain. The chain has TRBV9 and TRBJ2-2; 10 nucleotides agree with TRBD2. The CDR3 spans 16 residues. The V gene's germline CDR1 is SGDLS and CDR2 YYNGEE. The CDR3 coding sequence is TGTGCCAGCAGCGTAGAACTAGCGGGGAACCCCGGGGAGCTGTTTTTT. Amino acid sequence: CASSVELAGNPGELFF.

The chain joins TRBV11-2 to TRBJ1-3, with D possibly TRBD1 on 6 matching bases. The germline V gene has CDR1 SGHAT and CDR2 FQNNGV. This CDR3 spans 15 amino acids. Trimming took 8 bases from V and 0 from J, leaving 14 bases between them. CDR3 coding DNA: TGTGCCAGCGGGGGGGCCGATTACTCTGGAAACACCATATATTTT. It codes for CASGGADYSGNTIYF.

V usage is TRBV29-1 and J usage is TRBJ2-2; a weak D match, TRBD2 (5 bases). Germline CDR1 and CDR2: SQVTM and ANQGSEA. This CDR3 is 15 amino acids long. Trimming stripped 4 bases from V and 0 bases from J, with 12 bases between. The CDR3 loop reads CSVARVNANTGELFF. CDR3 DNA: TGCAGCGTTGCGAGGGTAAACGCGAACACCGGGGAGCTGTTTTTT.

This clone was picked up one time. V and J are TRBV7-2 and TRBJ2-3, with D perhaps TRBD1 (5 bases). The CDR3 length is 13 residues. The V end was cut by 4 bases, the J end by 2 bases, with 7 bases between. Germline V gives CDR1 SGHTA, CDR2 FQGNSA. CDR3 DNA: TGTGCCAGCAGCTCAGGGAACACAGATACGCAGTATTTT. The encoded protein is CASSSGNTDTQYF.

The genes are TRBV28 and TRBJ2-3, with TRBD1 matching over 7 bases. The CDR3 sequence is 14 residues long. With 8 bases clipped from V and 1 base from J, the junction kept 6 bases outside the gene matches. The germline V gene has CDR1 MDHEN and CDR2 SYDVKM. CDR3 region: CASSEQGRTDTQYF. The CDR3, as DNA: TGTGCCAGCTCGGAACAGGGGCGCACAGATACGCAGTATTTT.

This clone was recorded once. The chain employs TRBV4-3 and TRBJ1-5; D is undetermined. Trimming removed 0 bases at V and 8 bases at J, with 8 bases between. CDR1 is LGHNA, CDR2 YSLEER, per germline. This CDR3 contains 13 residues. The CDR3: CASSQDLAEPQHF. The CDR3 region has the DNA TGCGCCAGCAGCCAAGATCTGGCGGAGCCCCAGCATTTT.

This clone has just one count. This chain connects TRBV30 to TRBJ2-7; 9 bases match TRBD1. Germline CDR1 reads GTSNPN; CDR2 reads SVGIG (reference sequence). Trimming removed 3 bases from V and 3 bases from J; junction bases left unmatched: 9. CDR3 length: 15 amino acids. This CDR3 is CAWRGTGGPIYEQYF. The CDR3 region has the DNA TGTGCCTGGAGAGGAACAGGGGGCCCCATCTACGAGCAGTACTTC.

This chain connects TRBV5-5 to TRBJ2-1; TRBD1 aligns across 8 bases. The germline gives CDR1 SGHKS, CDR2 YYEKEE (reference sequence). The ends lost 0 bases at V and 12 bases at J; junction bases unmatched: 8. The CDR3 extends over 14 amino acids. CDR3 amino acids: CASSLEGQGKVQFF. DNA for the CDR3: TGTGCCAGCAGCTTGGAAGGACAGGGTAAAGTGCAGTTCTTC.

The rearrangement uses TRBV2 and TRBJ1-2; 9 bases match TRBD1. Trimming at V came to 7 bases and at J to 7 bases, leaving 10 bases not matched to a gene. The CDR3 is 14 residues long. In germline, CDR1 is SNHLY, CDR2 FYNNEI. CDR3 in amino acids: CASNRDRASSGYTF. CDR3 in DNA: TGTGCCAGCAACCGGGACAGGGCCTCTAGTGGCTACACCTTC.

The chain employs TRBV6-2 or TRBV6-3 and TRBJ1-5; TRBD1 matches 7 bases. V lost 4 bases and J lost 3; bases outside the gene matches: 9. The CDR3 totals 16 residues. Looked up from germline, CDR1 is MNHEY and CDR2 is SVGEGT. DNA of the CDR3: TGTGCCAGCAGTTCCCCCGACAGGGCCGTCAATCAGCCCCAGCATTTT. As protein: CASSSPDRAVNQPQHF.

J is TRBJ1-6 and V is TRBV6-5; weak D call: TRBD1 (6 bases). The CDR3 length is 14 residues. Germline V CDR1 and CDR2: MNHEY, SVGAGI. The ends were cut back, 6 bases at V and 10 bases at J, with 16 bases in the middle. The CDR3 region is CASSQDRRGSPLHF. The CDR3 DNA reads TGTGCCAGCAGCCAAGACAGGCGAGGGTCACCCCTCCACTTT.

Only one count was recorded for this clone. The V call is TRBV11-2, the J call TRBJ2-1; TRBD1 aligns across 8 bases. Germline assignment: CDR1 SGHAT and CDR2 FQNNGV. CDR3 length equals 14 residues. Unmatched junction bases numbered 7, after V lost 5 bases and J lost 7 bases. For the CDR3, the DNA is TGTGCCAGCAGCCAAATCAGGGGGCCGAATGAGCAGTTCTTC. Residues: CASSQIRGPNEQFF.

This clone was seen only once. The CDR3 loop reads CASSLTGVGSNQPQHF. The CDR3 DNA reads as TGTGCCAGCAGCTTAACGGGGGTCGGAAGCAATCAGCCCCAGCATTTT. V is TRBV7-8 and J is TRBJ1-5; a possible D gene is TRBD1 (5 bases). V was clipped by 2 bases and J by 1 base, with 12 bases between them. Germline lookup yields CDR1 SGHVS and CDR2 FQNEAQ. The CDR3 covers 16 residues.

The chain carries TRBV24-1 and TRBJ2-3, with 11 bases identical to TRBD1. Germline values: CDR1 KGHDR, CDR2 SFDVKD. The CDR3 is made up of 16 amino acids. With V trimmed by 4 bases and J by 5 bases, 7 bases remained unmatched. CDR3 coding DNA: TGTGCCACCAGTGACATTCCGGGACAGGGGGTAGATACGCAGTATTTT. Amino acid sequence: CATSDIPGQGVDTQYF.

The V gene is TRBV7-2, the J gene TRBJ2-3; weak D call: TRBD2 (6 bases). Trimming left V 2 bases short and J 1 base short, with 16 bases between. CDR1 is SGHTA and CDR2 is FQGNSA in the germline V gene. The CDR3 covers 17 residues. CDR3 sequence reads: CASSLSSGTARTDTQYF. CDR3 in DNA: TGTGCCAGCAGCTTAAGCTCCGGGACTGCCCGCACAGATACGCAGTATTTT.

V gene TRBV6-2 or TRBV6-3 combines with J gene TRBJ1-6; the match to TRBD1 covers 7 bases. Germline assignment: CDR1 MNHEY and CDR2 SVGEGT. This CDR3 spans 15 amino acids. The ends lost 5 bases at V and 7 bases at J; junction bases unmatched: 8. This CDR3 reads CASSPSRDRNSPLHF. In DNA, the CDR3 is TGTGCCAGCAGTCCCTCCCGGGACAGAAATTCACCCCTCCACTTT.

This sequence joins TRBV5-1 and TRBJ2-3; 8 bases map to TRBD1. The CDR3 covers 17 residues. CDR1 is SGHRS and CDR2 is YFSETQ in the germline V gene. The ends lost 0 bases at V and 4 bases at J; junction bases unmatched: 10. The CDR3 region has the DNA TGCGCCAGCAGCTTGGGACTCGGGACAGGCAAACCAGATACGCAGTATTTT. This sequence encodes CASSLGLGTGKPDTQYF.

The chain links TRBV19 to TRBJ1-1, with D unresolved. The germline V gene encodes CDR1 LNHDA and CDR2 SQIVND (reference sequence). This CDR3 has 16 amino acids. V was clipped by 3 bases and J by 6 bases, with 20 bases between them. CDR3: CASSITQDWRVAEAFF. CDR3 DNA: TGTGCCAGTAGTATTACCCAAGACTGGAGGGTCGCTGAAGCTTTCTTT.

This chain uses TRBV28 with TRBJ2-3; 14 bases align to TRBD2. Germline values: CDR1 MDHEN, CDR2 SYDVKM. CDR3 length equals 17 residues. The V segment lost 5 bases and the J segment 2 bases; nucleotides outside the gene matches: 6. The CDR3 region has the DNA TGTGCCAGCAGTGGGTCGACTAGCGGGAGGGCCACAGATACGCAGTATTTT. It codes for CASSGSTSGRATDTQYF.

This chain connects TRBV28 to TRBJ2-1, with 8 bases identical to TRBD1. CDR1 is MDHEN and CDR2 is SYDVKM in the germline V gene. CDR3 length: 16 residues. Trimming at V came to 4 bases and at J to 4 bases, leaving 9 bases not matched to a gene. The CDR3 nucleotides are TGTGCCAGCAGTTCAATAACCGGGACAGGATACAATGAGCAGTTCTTC. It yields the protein CASSSITGTGYNEQFF.

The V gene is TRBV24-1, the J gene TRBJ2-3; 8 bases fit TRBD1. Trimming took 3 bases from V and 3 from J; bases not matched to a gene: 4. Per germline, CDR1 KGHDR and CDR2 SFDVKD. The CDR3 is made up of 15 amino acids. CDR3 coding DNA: TGTGCCACCAGTGATCCGCGGACAGGGACAGATACGCAGTATTTT. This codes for CATSDPRTGTDTQYF.